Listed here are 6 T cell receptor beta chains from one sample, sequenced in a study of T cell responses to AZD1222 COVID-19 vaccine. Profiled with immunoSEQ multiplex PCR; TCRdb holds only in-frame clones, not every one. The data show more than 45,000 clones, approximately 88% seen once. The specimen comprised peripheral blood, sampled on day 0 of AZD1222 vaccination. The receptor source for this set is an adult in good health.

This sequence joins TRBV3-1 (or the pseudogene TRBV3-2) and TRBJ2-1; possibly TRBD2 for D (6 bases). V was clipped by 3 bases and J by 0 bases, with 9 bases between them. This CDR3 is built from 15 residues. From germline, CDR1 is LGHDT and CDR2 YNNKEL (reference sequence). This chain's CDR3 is CASSHLASSYNEQFF. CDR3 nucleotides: TGTGCCAGCAGCCACCTAGCGTCCTCCTACAATGAGCAGTTCTTC.

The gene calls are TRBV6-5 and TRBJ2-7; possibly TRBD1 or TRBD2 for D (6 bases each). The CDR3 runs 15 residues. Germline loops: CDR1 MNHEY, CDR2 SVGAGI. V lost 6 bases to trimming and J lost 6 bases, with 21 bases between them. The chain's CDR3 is CASRAGTTLGGEQYF. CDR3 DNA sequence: TGTGCCAGCAGGGCCGGGACAACCCTGGGAGGCGAGCAGTACTTC.

DNA of the CDR3: TGTGCCAGCAGAGAGAGTGGCTCCTACGAAAAACTGTTTTTT. Translation: CASRESGSYEKLFF. The chain employs TRBV28 and TRBJ1-4; D is unresolved. The CDR3 length is 14 residues. Germline loops: CDR1 MDHEN, CDR2 SYDVKM. The germline V and J ends were trimmed by 6 bases and 8 bases, with 16 bases remaining between them.

This CDR3 reads CASSMDRAETQYF. CDR3 DNA sequence: TGTGCCAGTAGTATGGACAGGGCAGAGACCCAGTACTTC. The V gene is TRBV19, the J gene TRBJ2-5, with TRBD1 matching over 8 bases. The CDR3 totals 13 residues. Per germline, CDR1 LNHDA and CDR2 SQIVND (reference sequence). J gave up 4 bases and V 3 bases, and 1 base lay outside the gene matches.

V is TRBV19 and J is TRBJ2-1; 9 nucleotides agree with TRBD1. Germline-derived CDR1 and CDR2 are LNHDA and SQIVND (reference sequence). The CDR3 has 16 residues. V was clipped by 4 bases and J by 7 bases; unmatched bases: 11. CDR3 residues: CASSTRDREGKNEQFF. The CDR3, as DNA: TGTGCCAGTAGTACTCGGGACAGGGAGGGGAAAAATGAGCAGTTCTTC. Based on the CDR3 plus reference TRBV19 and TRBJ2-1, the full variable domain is DGGITQSPKYLFRKEGQNVTLSCEQNLNHDAMYWYRQDPGQGLRLIYYSQIVNDFQKGDIAEGYSVSREKKESFPLTVTSAQKNPTAFYLCASSTRDREGKNEQFFGPGTRLTVL.

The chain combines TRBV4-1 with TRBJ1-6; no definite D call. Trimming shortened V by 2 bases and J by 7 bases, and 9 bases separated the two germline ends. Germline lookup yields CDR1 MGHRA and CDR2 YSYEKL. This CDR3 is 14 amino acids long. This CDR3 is CASSQLGGNSPLHF. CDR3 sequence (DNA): TGCGCCAGCAGCCAATTGGGAGGGAATTCACCCCTCCACTTT.